The 8 T cell receptor beta chains presented below share a single source sample, sequenced in a study of CXCR3-negative and CXCR3-positive naive CD8 T cells. The study's findings and limits: Compared with CXCR3-negative naive cells, CXCR3-positive naive cells showed more hydrophobic TRB CDR3s.

Antigens of these TCRs are unknown. With UMI labels, 5' RACE was used to prepare the TRB cDNA libraries. From its re-call of the 5' RACE reads, TCRdb lists each CDR3 protein once, without DNA. Here the sample table reports some 53,000 distinct CDR3 sequences. Sequencing was carried out using naive CXCR3+ CD8+ T cells from blood. Subset meaning: CD45RO-CCR7+CD27+CD95- naive CD8+ T cells expressing CXCR3 (TNR3+). The receptors here all came from a human donor in good health. Some clones in this sample may be carry-over from other donors' samples.

The V call is TRBV27, the J call TRBJ2-3. CDR1 and CDR2 from the germline V gene are MNHEY and SMNVEV (reference sequence). The CDR3 spans 14 residues. This CDR3 reads CASSFGSLTDTQYF.

J is TRBJ2-5 and V is TRBV29-1; the TCRdb D gene call, TRBD2, has no DNA to confirm it. This CDR3 spans 15 amino acids. Germline CDR1 and CDR2: SQVTM and ANQGSEA. CDR3: CSVRGSGGAWETQYF.

The chain recombines TRBV27 with TRBJ2-1. The CDR3 runs 15 residues. CDR1 is MNHEY, CDR2 SMNVEV, per germline (reference sequence). The chain's CDR3 is CASSFFGGSYNEQFF.

This chain uses TRBV28 with TRBJ2-7. Germline V CDR1 and CDR2: MDHEN, SYDVKM. The CDR3 has 12 residues. Here the CDR3 reads CASSLTTYEQYF.

The rearrangement uses TRBV7-9 and TRBJ2-3; TCRdb selects TRBD1, and the lack of DNA leaves this call unchecked. Per the germline V gene, CDR1 is SEHNR and CDR2 is FQNEAQ (reference sequence). This CDR3 is built from 17 residues. CDR3 loop: CASSLAGRGRSTDTQYF.

The chain joins TRBV9 to TRBJ2-1; the TRBD1 assignment by TCRdb is unverifiable without DNA. The CDR3 length is 12 residues. CDR1 is SGDLS, CDR2 YYNGEE, per germline. The CDR3 sequence: CASSFPGNEQFF.

The genes are TRBV14 and TRBJ2-7; the TCRdb call, TRBD1, lacks DNA for checking. This CDR3 has 14 residues. Germline V gives CDR1 SGHDN, CDR2 FVKESK. CDR3 residues: CASSVRDSSYEQYF.

This chain connects TRBV7-6 to TRBJ1-1; TCRdb's assignment of TRBD1 cannot be checked, as there is no DNA. Germline CDR1 reads SGHVS; CDR2 reads FNYEAQ. The CDR3 is made up of 17 amino acids. CDR3 in amino acids: CASSLPGSGEVSTEAFF. The variable domain in full, completed from reference TRBV7-6 and TRBJ1-1, reads GAGVSQSPRYKVTKRGQDVALRCDPISGHVSLYWYRQALGQGPEFLTYFNYEAQQDKSGLPNDRFSAERPEGSISTLTIQRTEQRDSAMYRCASSLPGSGEVSTEAFFGQGTRLTVV.